This T cell receptor beta chain emerged from a study of blood T cell repertoires in COVID-19. Across the whole study: The analysed material was cDNA or gDNA that came from T cells, B-cell-depleted T cells, or PBMCs.

This clone occurred a few times. Sequencing was performed with immunoSEQ multiplex PCR; in TCRdb, only in-frame clones are kept and a portion is missing. The sample includes about 47,000 clones, 84% of them seen just once. Specimen: peripheral blood. This receptor was identified in a man between 50 and 59 years old with acute or convalescent COVID-19.

CDR3 bases: TGTGCCAGAAGCTTCTTTCGCGCCCGGGGATCCTATAATTCACCCCTCCACTTT. Its translation is CARSFFRARGSYNSPLHF. This chain connects TRBV5-3 to TRBJ1-6; no firm D call. TRBV5-3 is labeled an ORF, and its function is uncertain. V lost 2 bases to trimming and J lost 1 base, with 16 bases between them. This CDR3 region has 18 residues.